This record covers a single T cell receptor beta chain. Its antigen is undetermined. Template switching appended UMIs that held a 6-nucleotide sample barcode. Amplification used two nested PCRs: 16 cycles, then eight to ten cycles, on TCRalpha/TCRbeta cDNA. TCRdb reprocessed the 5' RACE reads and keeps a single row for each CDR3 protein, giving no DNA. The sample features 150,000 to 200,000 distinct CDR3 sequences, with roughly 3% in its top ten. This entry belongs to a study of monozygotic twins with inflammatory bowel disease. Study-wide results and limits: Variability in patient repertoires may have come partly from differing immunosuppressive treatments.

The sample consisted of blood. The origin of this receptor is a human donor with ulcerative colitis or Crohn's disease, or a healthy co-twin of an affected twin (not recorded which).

The CDR3 spells CSAGTRVTDTQYF. The J gene is TRBJ2-3, the V gene TRBV29-1; TCRdb's D call, TRBD2, is unchecked because there is no DNA. The germline V gene has CDR1 SQVTM and CDR2 ANQGSEA. CDR3 length equals 13 residues.